This TCR beta chain was found in a study of shared clonotypes between healthy human individuals. The run depth of the assay was deep. Data came from immunoSEQ multiplex PCR; TCRdb stores just in-frame clones and leaves some out. Altogether approximately 500,000 clones are present, 81% being singletons, with the ten largest covering more than 9.5%. All donors were healthy HIV-negative adults lacking recent acute infections or vaccinations. This CDR3 is 14 amino acids long. Germline V gene lookup returns CDR1 WNHNN and CDR2 SYGVQD (reference sequence). The V end was cut by 5 bases, the J end by 3 bases, with 14 bases between.

The source is a woman between 35 and 50 years old in good health. Some clones in this sample may be carry-over from other donors' samples. The sequencing sample was made of PBMCs. The rearrangement links TRBV10-1 to TRBJ2-7; the D gene is possibly TRBD1 (5 bases). The CDR3 loop is CASSKDKVYYEQYF. The CDR3 DNA follows: TGCGCCAGCAGTAAGGACAAGGTATACTACGAGCAGTACTTC.